This TCR beta chain is drawn from a study of T cells in Graves' hyperthyroidism and ophthalmopathy. From germline, CDR1 is SGHTA and CDR2 FQGNSA. The CDR3 consists of 13 residues. Between the trimmed V and J ends, which lost 5 bases and 7 bases, there was a span of 12 bases. Regions amplified from RNA transcripts were the TCR beta CDR3 regions. With the HTBI primer set, the TCR CDR3 went through a first round of RT-PCR. In TCRdb, the multiplex PCR reads were re-called with MiXCR into one record per CDR3 protein. The data show about 96,000 distinct CDR3 sequences, around 50% seen once. V is TRBV7-2 and J is TRBJ1-3, with D possibly matching TRBD1 (5 bases). This TCR was recovered from a woman aged 40-49 years with Graves' hyperthyroidism. Input material: blood. DNA of the CDR3: TGTGCCAGCAGCCAGGGCGGTTGGAACACCATATATTTT. The encoded protein is CASSQGGWNTIYF.